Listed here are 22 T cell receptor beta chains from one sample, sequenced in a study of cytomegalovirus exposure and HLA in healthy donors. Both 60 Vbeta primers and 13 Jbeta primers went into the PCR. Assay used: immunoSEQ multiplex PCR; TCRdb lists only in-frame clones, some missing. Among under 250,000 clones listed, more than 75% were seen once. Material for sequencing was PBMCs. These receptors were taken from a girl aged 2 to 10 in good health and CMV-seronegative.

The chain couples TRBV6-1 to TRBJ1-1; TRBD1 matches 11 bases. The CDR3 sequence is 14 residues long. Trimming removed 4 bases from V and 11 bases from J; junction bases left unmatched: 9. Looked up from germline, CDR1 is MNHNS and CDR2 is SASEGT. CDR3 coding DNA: TGTGCCAGCAGTGCCACGGGACAGGGGGAATTCGCTTTCTTT. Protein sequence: CASSATGQGEFAFF.

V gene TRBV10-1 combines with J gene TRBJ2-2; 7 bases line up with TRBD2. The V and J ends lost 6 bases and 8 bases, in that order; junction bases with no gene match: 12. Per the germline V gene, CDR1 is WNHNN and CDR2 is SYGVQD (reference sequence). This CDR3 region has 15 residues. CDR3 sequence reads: CASSLGTIPPGELFF. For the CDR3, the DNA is TGCGCCAGCAGCCTTGGGACTATCCCCCCAGGGGAGCTGTTTTTT.

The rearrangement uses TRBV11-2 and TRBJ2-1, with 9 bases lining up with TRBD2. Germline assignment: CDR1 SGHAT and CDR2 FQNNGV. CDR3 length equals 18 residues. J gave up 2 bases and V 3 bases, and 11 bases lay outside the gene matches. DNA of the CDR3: TGTGCCAGCAGCTTGGGGCCGGTACTAGCGGGCACCTACAATGAGCAGTTCTTC. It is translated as CASSLGPVLAGTYNEQFF.

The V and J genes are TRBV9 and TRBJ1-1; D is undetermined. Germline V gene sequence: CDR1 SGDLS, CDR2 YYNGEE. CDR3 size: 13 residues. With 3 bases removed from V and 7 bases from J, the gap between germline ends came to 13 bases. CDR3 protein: CASSAAWEGEAFF. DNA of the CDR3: TGTGCCAGCAGCGCTGCATGGGAGGGTGAAGCTTTCTTT. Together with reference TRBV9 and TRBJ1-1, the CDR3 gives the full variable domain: DSGVTQTPKHLITATGQRVTLRCSPRSGDLSVYWYQQSLDQGLQFLIQYYNGEERAKGNILERFSAQQFPDLHSELNLSSLELGDSALYFCASSAAWEGEAFFGQGTRLTVV.

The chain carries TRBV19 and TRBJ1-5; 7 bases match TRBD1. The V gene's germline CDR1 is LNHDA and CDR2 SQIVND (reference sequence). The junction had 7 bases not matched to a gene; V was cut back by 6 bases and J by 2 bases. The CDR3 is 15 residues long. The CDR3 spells CASRIPGQRNQPQHF. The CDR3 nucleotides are TGTGCCAGTAGGATCCCGGGACAGCGCAATCAGCCCCAGCATTTT.

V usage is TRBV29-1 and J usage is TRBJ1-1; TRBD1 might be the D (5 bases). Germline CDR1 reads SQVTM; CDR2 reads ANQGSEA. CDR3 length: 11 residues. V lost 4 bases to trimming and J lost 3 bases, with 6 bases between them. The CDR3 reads CSVGRDTEAFF. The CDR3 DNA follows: TGCAGCGTTGGCAGGGACACTGAAGCTTTCTTT.

The CDR3 sequence: CASSLGQGKLVGYTF. Written as DNA, the CDR3 is TGTGCCAGCAGCTTGGGACAGGGAAAATTAGTTGGCTACACCTTC. V is TRBV5-4 and J is TRBJ1-2, with 7 bases aligning to TRBD1. The germline gives CDR1 SGHNT, CDR2 YYREEE (reference sequence). Trimming took 0 bases from V and 7 from J; bases not matched to a gene: 9. CDR3 length: 15 amino acids. Full variable domain (missing parts from reference TRBV5-4 and TRBJ1-2): ETGVTQSPTHLIKTRGQQVTLRCSSQSGHNTVSWYQQALGQGPQFIFQYYREEENGRGNFPPRFSGLQFPNYSSELNVNALELDDSALYLCASSLGQGKLVGYTFGSGTRLTVV.

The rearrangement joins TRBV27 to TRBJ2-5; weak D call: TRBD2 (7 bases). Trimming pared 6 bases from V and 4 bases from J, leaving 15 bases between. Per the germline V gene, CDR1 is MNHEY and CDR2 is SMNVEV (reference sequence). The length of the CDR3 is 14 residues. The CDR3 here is CASSGEGEGETQYF. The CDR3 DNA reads TGTGCCAGCAGCGGAGAGGGGGAGGGAGAGACCCAGTACTTC.

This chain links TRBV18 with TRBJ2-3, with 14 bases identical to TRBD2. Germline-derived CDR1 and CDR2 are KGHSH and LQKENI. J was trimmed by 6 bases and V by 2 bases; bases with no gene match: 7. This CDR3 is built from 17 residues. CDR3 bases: TGTGCCAGCTCACCAGAAGGACTAGCGGGAGGAGTGGATACGCAGTATTTT. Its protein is CASSPEGLAGGVDTQYF.

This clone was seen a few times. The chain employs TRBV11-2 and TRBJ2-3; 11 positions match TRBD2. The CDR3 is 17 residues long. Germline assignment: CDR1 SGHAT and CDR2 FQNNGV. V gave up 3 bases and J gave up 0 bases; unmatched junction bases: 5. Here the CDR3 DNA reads TGTGCCAGCAGCTTCAGTAGCGGGAGGGTTAGCACAGATACGCAGTATTTT. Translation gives CASSFSSGRVSTDTQYF.

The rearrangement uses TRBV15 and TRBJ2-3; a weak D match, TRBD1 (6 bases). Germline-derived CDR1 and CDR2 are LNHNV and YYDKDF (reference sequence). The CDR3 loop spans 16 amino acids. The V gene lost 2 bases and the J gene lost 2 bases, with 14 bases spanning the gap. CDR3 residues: CATSRRGGDHTDTQYF. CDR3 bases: TGTGCCACCAGCAGACGAGGGGGAGACCACACAGATACGCAGTATTTT.

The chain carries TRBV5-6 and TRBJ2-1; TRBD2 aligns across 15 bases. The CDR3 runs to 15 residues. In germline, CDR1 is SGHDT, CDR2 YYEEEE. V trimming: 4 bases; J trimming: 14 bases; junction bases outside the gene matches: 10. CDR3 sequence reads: CASSPGLAGGPFKFF. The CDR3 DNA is TGTGCCAGCAGCCCCGGACTAGCGGGGGGGCCTTTTAAGTTCTTC.

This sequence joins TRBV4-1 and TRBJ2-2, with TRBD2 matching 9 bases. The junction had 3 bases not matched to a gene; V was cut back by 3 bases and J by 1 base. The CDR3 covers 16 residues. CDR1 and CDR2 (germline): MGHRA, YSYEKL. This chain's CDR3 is CASSHPTSGNTGELFF. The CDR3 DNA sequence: TGCGCCAGCAGCCACCCGACTAGCGGGAACACCGGGGAGCTGTTTTTT.

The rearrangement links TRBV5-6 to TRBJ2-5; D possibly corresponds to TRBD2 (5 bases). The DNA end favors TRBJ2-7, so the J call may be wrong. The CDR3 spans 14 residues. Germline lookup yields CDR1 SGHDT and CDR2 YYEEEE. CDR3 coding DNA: TGTGCCAGCAGGCCGGGGTCCCTCCCCTACGAGCAGTACTTC. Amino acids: CASRPGSLPYEQYF.

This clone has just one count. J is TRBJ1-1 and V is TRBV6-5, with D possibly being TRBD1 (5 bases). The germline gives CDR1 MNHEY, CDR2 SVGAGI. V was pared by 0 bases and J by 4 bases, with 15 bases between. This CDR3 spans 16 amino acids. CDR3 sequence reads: CASSYSAGRAATEAFF. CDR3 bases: TGTGCCAGCAGTTACTCGGCAGGCAGGGCGGCCACTGAAGCTTTCTTT.

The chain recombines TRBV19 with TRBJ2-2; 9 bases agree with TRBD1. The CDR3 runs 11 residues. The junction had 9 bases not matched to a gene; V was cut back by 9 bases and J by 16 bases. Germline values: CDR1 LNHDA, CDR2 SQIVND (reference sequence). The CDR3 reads CASTGTGTRFF. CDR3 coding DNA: TGTGCCAGCACCGGGACAGGGACGCGGTTTTTT.

CDR3 loop: CASSYSYSNQPQHF. CDR3 DNA: TGTGCCAGCAGTTACAGTTATAGCAATCAGCCCCAGCATTTT. The V gene is TRBV27, the J gene TRBJ1-5; no clear D. The CDR3 is made up of 14 amino acids. The V end was cut by 4 bases, the J end by 0 bases, with 7 bases between. Germline V lookup: CDR1 MNHEY, CDR2 SMNVEV (reference sequence).

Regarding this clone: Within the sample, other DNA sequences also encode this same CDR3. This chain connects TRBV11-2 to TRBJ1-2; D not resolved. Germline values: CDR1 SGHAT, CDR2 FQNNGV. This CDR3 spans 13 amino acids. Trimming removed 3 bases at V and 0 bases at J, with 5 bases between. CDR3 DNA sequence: TGTGCCAGCAGCTTTTCCGCTAACTATGGCTACACCTTC. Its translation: CASSFSANYGYTF.

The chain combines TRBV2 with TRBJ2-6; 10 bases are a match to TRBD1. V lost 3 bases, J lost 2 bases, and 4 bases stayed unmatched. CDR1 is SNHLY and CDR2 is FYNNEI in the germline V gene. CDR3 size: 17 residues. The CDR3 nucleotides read TGTGCCAGCAGTGAGACAGGGGGCAACCCTGGGGCCAACGTCCTGACTTTC. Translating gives CASSETGGNPGANVLTF.

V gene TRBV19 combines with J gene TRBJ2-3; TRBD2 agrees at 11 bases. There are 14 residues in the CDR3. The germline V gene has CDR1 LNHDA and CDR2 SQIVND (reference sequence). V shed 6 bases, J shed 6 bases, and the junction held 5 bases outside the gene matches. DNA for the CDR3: TGTGCCAGTAGGCTAGCGGGAGGATCCGATACGCAGTATTTT. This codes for CASRLAGGSDTQYF. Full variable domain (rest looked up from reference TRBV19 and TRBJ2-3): DGGITQSPKYLFRKEGQNVTLSCEQNLNHDAMYWYRQDPGQGLRLIYYSQIVNDFQKGDIAEGYSVSREKKESFPLTVTSAQKNPTAFYLCASRLAGGSDTQYFGPGTRLTVL.

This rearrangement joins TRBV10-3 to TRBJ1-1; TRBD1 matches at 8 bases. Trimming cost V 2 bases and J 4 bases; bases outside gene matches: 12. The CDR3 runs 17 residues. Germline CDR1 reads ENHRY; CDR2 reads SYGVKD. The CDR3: CAISEPRTGSGSTEAFF. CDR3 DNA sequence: TGTGCCATCAGTGAGCCCAGGACAGGGAGTGGGAGCACTGAAGCTTTCTTT.

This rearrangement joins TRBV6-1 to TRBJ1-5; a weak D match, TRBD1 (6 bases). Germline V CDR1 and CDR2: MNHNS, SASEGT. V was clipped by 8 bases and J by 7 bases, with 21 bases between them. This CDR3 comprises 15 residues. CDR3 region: CASALSNRVDQPQHF. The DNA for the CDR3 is TGTGCCAGCGCTCTTTCTAACAGGGTCGACCAGCCCCAGCATTTT.